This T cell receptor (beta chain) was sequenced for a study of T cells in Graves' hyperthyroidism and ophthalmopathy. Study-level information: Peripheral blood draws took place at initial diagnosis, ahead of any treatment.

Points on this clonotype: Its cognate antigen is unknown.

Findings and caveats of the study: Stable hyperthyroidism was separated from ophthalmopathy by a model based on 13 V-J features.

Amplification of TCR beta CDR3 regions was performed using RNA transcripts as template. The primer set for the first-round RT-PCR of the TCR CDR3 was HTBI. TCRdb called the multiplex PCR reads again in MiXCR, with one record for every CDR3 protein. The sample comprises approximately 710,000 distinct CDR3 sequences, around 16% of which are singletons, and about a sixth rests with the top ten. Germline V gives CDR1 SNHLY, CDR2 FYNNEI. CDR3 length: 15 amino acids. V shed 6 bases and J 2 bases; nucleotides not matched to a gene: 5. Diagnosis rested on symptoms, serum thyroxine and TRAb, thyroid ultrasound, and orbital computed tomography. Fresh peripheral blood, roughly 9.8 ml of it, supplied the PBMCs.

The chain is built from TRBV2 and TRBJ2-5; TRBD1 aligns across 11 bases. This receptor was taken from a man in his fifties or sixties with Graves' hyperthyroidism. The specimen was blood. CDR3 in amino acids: CASSGTGGQQETQYF. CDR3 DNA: TGTGCCAGCAGCGGGACAGGGGGTCAGCAAGAGACCCAGTACTTC.